The 5 T cell receptor beta chains given below trace back to one sample, sequenced in a study of blood T cell repertoires in COVID-19. The repertoire was sequenced with immunoSEQ multiplex PCR; TCRdb's copy has only in-frame clones and lacks some. The profile shows about 28,000 clones, around 90% of them singletons. Sequencing was done on a sample of peripheral blood. All receptors derive from a man aged 55 to 70 with active COVID-19.

V is TRBV4-2 and J is TRBJ2-1; 8 nucleotides match TRBD2. This CDR3 region has 16 residues. Germline lookup yields CDR1 LGHNA and CDR2 YNFKEQ. V lost 5 bases to trimming and J lost 0 bases; unmatched junction nucleotides: 6. For the CDR3, the DNA is TGTGCCAGCAGCACGGGGGGGCTTAGCTCCTACAATGAGCAGTTCTTC. Translated: CASSTGGLSSYNEQFF.

The J gene is TRBJ1-5, the V gene TRBV19; 7 bases are a match to TRBD1. This CDR3 comprises 12 residues. Per the germline V gene, CDR1 is LNHDA and CDR2 is SQIVND (reference sequence). V was pared by 6 bases and J by 9 bases, with 5 bases of the junction left unmatched. The CDR3 DNA reads as TGTGCCAGTAGGACAGGGCATGTGCCCCAGCATTTT. Protein: CASRTGHVPQHF.

The chain has TRBV29-1 and TRBJ1-5, with D possibly matching TRBD1 (5 bases). The V end lost 6 bases, the J end lost 2 bases, and 17 bases lay between the germline ends. Germline-derived CDR1 and CDR2 are SQVTM and ANQGSEA. The CDR3 extends over 15 amino acids. The chain's CDR3 is CSVAGGLLGNQPQHF. The CDR3 DNA is TGCAGCGTGGCGGGGGGGTTGTTAGGCAATCAGCCCCAGCATTTT.

The chain has TRBV15 and TRBJ2-5; 9 nucleotides match TRBD1. Germline trimming cut 2 bases from V and 5 bases from J; bases unmatched to any gene: 6. This CDR3 contains 15 residues. CDR1 LNHNV and CDR2 YYDKDF come from the germline V gene (reference sequence). This CDR3 is CATSRPWTGEETQYF. Here the CDR3 DNA reads TGTGCCACCAGCAGACCATGGACAGGGGAGGAGACCCAGTACTTC.

V gene TRBV3-1 (or the pseudogene TRBV3-2) combines with J gene TRBJ2-1, with D unresolved. This CDR3 is built from 13 residues. Germline CDR1 LGHDT, CDR2 YNNKEL (reference sequence). The V gene lost 4 bases and the J gene lost 5 bases, with 9 bases spanning the gap. The chain's CDR3 is CASSPLINNEQFF. For the CDR3, the DNA is TGTGCCAGCAGCCCGTTAATAAACAATGAGCAGTTCTTC.